A selection of T cell receptor beta chains follows, all from one sample in a study of cytomegalovirus exposure and HLA in healthy donors. The protocol was immunoSEQ multiplex PCR, while the TCRdb copy is restricted to in-frame clones and leaves out a portion. Among about 49,000 clones listed, about 94% were seen once. Sequences were obtained from PBMCs. The receptor set was obtained from a woman younger than 30 in good health and CMV-seropositive. CDR3s include the opening cysteine and the closing phenylalanine or tryptophan. A D gene is named only where the DNA matches it firmly. Not every row has a clone size; where given, it reads once, few, many or a size class.

TRBD2	NA	TRBJ2-1	TRBV13	TGTGCCAGCAGCTTAGCAGCGGGAGGGGCCTACAATGAGCAGTTCTTC	CASSLAAGGAYNEQFF
NA	NA	TRBJ1-1	TRBV21-1	TGTGCCAGCAGCAAAGAAAGGAGAGGACAATGGGCTTTCTTT	CASSKERRGQWAFF
NA	NA	TRBJ2-7	TRBV6-1	TGTGCCAGCAGACCTGAGGGTGACGAGCAGTACTTC	CASRPEGDEQYF
NA	NA	TRBJ2-7	TRBV15	TGTGCCACCAGCAGAGTATGGGCGGGTACCCTCTACGAGCAGTACTTC	CATSRVWAGTLYEQYF
NA	NA	TRBJ2-2	TRBV9	TGTGCCAGCAGCGTGCGTACTATAGTTGATATAATTGACGGGGAGCTGTTTTTT	CASSVRTIVDIIDGELFF
TRBD2	NA	TRBJ2-1	TRBV4-3	TGCGCCAGCAGCCAAGATCTGAGCGGGACCTTCATCAACAATGAGCAGTTCTTC	CASSQDLSGTFINNEQFF
TRBD2	NA	TRBJ2-7	TRBV5-6	TGTGCCAGCAGCGGTTTTAGCGGGAGTCCCTACGAGCAGTACTTC	CASSGFSGSPYEQYF
TRBD1	NA	TRBJ1-2	TRBV30	TGTGCCTGGATCTCAGGGGGCTATGGCTACACCTTC	CAWISGGYGYTF
TRBD2	NA	TRBJ2-7	TRBV19	TGTGCCAGTAGTATAGTTGCTAGCGGGAGATACGAGCAGTACTTC	CASSIVASGRYEQYF
TRBD1	NA	TRBJ2-2	TRBV5-1	TGCGCCAGCAGCTTGAGTGGACAGGGGGCCGGGGAGCTGTTTTTT	CASSLSGQGAGELFF
NA	NA	TRBJ2-7	TRBV30	TGTGCCTGGAGTGTTGGCATATCCTACGAGCAGTACTTC	CAWSVGISYEQYF
NA	NA	TRBJ2-5	TRBV19	TGTGCCAGTAGCTCTCTCTCCCAGGGGGGAGAGACCCAGTACTTC	CASSSLSQGGETQYF
NA	NA	TRBJ1-5	TRBV19	TGTGCCAGCAGTCGACCAGGGCCCCAGCATTTT	CASSRPGPQHF
NA	NA	TRBJ1-5	TRBV19	TGTGCCAGTAGTTCCACGAGACAGGCGTACAATCAGCCCCAGCATTTT	CASSSTRQAYNQPQHF
TRBD2	NA	TRBJ2-3	TRBV9	TGTGCCAGCAGCCCTAGCGGGAGGACGGATACGCAGTATTTT	CASSPSGRTDTQYF
NA	once	TRBJ2-3	TRBV30	TGTGCCTGGAGACGCTTGGGGCGTACAGATACGCAGTATTTT	CAWRRLGRTDTQYF
TRBD1	NA	TRBJ2-5	TRBV19	TGTGCCAGCCGCCGGGACAGGCAAGAGACCCAGTACTTC	CASRRDRQETQYF
NA	NA	TRBJ1-1	TRBV18	TGTGCCAGCTCACCAGGGGGGTTTGGCACTGAAGCTTTCTTT	CASSPGGFGTEAFF
NA	once	TRBJ2-1	TRBV21-1	TGTGCCAGCAGCCCCTGGGACAGGGACCGACTAGCGGATTTGGGCTACAATGAGCAGTTCTTC	CASSPWDRDRLADLGYNEQFF
TRBD2	NA	TRBJ2-3	TRBV15	TGTGCCACCAGCAGAGATTTAGTAGCGGGAGCTACAGATACGCAGTATTTT	CATSRDLVAGATDTQYF
NA	NA	TRBJ1-1	TRBV6-6	TGTGCCAGCACTACCACCGAGAACACTGAAGCTTTCTTT	CASTTTENTEAFF
TRBD1	NA	TRBJ1-6	TRBV28	TGTGCCAGCAGTCCCGGATCCGACAGGGGCTGGTCACCCCTCCACTTT	CASSPGSDRGWSPLHF
NA	NA	TRBJ2-7	TRBV28	TGTGCCAGCAGAGGACAGTCCACCCAGCAGTACTTC	CASRGQSTQQYF
TRBD2	once	TRBJ2-7	TRBV19	TGTGCCAGTAGTATTGCGATAGCGGGAGACCCCTACGAGCAGTACTTC	CASSIAIAGDPYEQYF
TRBD1	NA	TRBJ1-6	TRBV6-6	TGTGCCAGCAGTTACTTGAGGACAGGGGAGGATTCACCCCTCCACTTT	CASSYLRTGEDSPLHF
NA	NA	TRBJ2-7	TRBV7-8	TGTGCCAGCAGCTTAGTTGCAGCAGGCTACGAGCAGTACTTC	CASSLVAAGYEQYF
NA	few	TRBJ1-1	TRBV7-3	TGTGCCAGCAGCGAACAGGGTGGACGCACTGAAGCTTTCTTT	CASSEQGGRTEAFF
NA	NA	TRBJ2-4	TRBV11-2	TGTGCCAGCAGCTTAGAGGCAGGGGTAGCCAAAAACATTCAGTACTTC	CASSLEAGVAKNIQYF
TRBD1	NA	TRBJ1-2	TRBV4-1	TGCGCCAGCAGCCAAGGCTCCTCCGGGGACAGAGAGGGCTACACCTTC	CASSQGSSGDREGYTF